The 14 T cell receptor beta chains given below trace back to one sample, sequenced in a study of beta chain features in type 1 diabetes. Findings of the study overall: Moderately but significantly shorter TCRB CDR3s were found in Type 1 diabetes patients in all four CD4+ subsets.

TCRB transcripts that were expressed got sequenced, as all of the isolated RNA had been reverse transcribed. Assay used: immunoSEQ multiplex PCR; TCRdb lists only in-frame clones, some missing. The sample contains approximately 120,000 clones, 15% to 20% of which appear only once. No antigens are known for them. Sequencing input: central memory CD4+ T cells from blood. Receptor source: a man aged 18 to 30 with type 1 diabetes.

There are a few counts of this clone. The V gene is TRBV5-1, the J gene TRBJ1-1; no definite D call. From germline, CDR1 is SGHRS and CDR2 YFSETQ. Trimming pared 4 bases from V and 2 bases from J, leaving 18 bases between. This CDR3 has 16 residues. This chain's CDR3 is CASSRRPDATNTEAFF. The DNA of the CDR3 is TGCGCCAGCAGCCGGCGCCCGGATGCTACCAACACTGAAGCTTTCTTT.

In regard to this clone: Since a far larger clone is one base different, this is likely a read error. Distinct nucleotide sequences in the sample also encode this CDR3. This sequence joins TRBV4-1 and TRBJ2-1; TRBD2 matches at 13 bases. The CDR3 length is 18 residues. Trimming took 0 bases from V and 5 from J; bases not matched to a gene: 7. Germline V gene data show CDR1 as MGHRA and CDR2 as YSYEKL. The CDR3 DNA sequence: TGCGCCAGCAGCCAAGATAAGGCGACTAGCGGGGGGCACAATGAGCAGTTCTTC. It specifies CASSQDKATSGGHNEQFF.

This clone was found a few times. V is TRBV28 and J is TRBJ2-7, with D unresolved. Trimming took off 3 bases at V and 6 bases at J, with 12 bases between the two ends. Per germline, CDR1 MDHEN and CDR2 SYDVKM. The CDR3 covers 13 residues. This CDR3 reads CASSFQDGTEQYF. The CDR3 bases are TGTGCCAGCAGTTTCCAGGACGGAACCGAGCAGTACTTC.

The gene calls are TRBV5-1 and TRBJ2-5; the match to TRBD2 covers 7 bases. Looked up from germline, CDR1 is SGHRS and CDR2 is YFSETQ. The trim removed 0 bases at V and 3 bases at J, leaving 5 bases unmatched. The CDR3 consists of 15 residues. The CDR3 reads CASSLVASGEETQYF. CDR3 DNA: TGCGCCAGCAGCTTGGTGGCTAGCGGTGAAGAGACCCAGTACTTC.

This clone has a handful of counts. This sequence joins TRBV11-2 and TRBJ2-4; D perhaps matches TRBD2 (5 bases). CDR3 length: 13 amino acids. The V end was cut by 2 bases, the J end by 9 bases, with 11 bases between. Germline V lookup: CDR1 SGHAT, CDR2 FQNNGV. The CDR3 coding sequence is TGTGCCAGCAGCTTACGATCTGGAGGCATTCAGTACTTC. It encodes CASSLRSGGIQYF.

This clone came up a few times. The gene calls are TRBV6-1 and TRBJ2-7, with 7 positions matching TRBD1. With V trimmed by 6 bases and J by 4 bases, 12 bases remained unmatched. CDR1 is MNHNS and CDR2 is SASEGT in the germline V gene. The CDR3 totals 15 residues. The CDR3 region has the DNA TGTGCCAGCAGAAACGACAGGGATTGGGAGTACGAGCAGTACTTC. Its protein product is CASRNDRDWEYEQYF.

Only a few counts were recorded for this clone. The chain uses TRBV28 and TRBJ2-2; possible D gene TRBD2, 6 bases. The ends were cut back, 4 bases at V and 0 bases at J, with 9 bases in the middle. This CDR3 spans 15 amino acids. Germline CDR1 is MDHEN and CDR2 is SYDVKM. The CDR3 region is CASSSGTANTGELFF. The CDR3 DNA follows: TGTGCCAGCAGTTCCGGGACTGCGAACACCGGGGAGCTGTTTTTT.

The chain couples TRBV7-2 to TRBJ2-5, with no clear D. This CDR3 is 14 amino acids long. Looked up from germline, CDR1 is SGHTA and CDR2 is FQGNSA. The germline V and J ends were trimmed by 5 bases and 5 bases, with 15 bases remaining between them. CDR3 amino acids: CASSTGWALETQYF. CDR3 bases: TGTGCCAGCAGCACCGGGTGGGCCCTGGAGACCCAGTACTTC.

This clone was counted between two and nine times. V gene TRBV6-1 combines with J gene TRBJ2-3; D is ambiguous. The V gene lost 7 bases and the J gene lost 2 bases, with 16 bases spanning the gap. Germline V gives CDR1 MNHNS, CDR2 SASEGT. The CDR3 covers 15 residues. The CDR3 protein is CASNYGSSNTDTQYF. The CDR3 coding sequence is TGTGCCAGCAACTATGGCTCCTCGAACACAGATACGCAGTATTTT.

This clone was recorded a few times. The rearrangement joins TRBV7-6 to TRBJ2-4; TRBD2 might be the D (5 bases). The CDR3 has 13 amino acids. Germline V gives CDR1 SGHVS, CDR2 FNYEAQ. V was cut by 2 bases and J by 9 bases, with 11 bases left in between. CDR3 region: CASSLRSGGIQYF. As DNA, the CDR3 is TGTGCCAGCAGCTTACGATCTGGAGGCATTCAGTACTTC.

The CDR3 coding sequence is TGCGCCAGCAGCTTGGCGTTTGGGAGGGAAGAGCAGTTCTTC. It is translated as CASSLAFGREEQFF. The gene calls are TRBV5-1 and TRBJ2-1; 7 nucleotides agree with TRBD2. The CDR3 totals 14 residues. CDR1 is SGHRS, CDR2 YFSETQ, per germline. The J segment lost 10 bases and the V segment lost 0 bases, leaving 7 bases of the junction unmatched.

This clone was recorded many times. The same CDR3 can be traced to other DNA sequences in this sample. The V call is TRBV5-1, the J call TRBJ1-5; TRBD1 is a possible D gene (5 bases). CDR1 is SGHRS, CDR2 YFSETQ, per germline. Trimming cost V 0 bases and J 2 bases, with 9 bases left between them. CDR3 length: 15 residues. CDR3 in amino acids: CASSLGQGGNQPQHF. As DNA, the CDR3 is TGCGCCAGCAGCTTGGGCCAGGGAGGCAATCAGCCCCAGCATTTT.

This clone was picked up a small number of times. The rearrangement joins TRBV10-3 to TRBJ2-3; no firm D call. The V gene lost 7 bases and the J gene lost 6 bases, with 8 bases spanning the gap. Germline loops: CDR1 ENHRY, CDR2 SYGVKD. The CDR3 length is 11 residues. The CDR3 coding sequence is TGTGCCATCACGAAGGGTGATACGCAGTATTTT. Its protein product is CAITKGDTQYF.

This rearrangement joins TRBV5-1 to TRBJ2-6; D gene unclear. V was clipped by 2 bases and J by 0 bases, with 0 bases between them. CDR1 is SGHRS and CDR2 is YFSETQ in the germline V gene. The CDR3 spans 13 residues. CDR3: CASSFSGANVLTF. Written as DNA, the CDR3 is TGCGCCAGCAGCTTCTCTGGGGCCAACGTCCTGACTTTC. Together with reference TRBV5-1 and TRBJ2-6, the CDR3 gives the full variable domain: KAGVTQTPRYLIKTRGQQVTLSCSPISGHRSVSWYQQTPGQGLQFLFEYFSETQRNKGNFPGRFSGRQFSNSRSEMNVSTLELGDSALYLCASSFSGANVLTFGAGSRLTVL.